Each of the 30 T cell receptor delta chains below was sequenced from the same sample in a study of gamma-delta chains in newborns, infants, children. TCRdb repeated clone calling on the reads with CATT. The data contain about 3,100 delta-chain clones, 3% to 5% of them singletons. Sequences were obtained from blood. The receptors derive from a child who was a newborn, infant or young child, either healthy, febrile or measles-vaccinated (not recorded which).

This clone was seen a few times. Just one base apart from a much larger clone, this may be a read error. Additional DNA sequences in this sample encode the identical CDR3. This chain links TRDV2 with TRDJ1; D is ambiguous. The CDR3 extends over 13 amino acids. CDR1 and CDR2 (germline): GEAIGNYY, EKD. CDR3 sequence reads: CACERLYTDKLIF. The CDR3 coding sequence is TGCGCCTGTGAGCGGTTATACACCGATAAACTCATCTTT.

This clone came up a few times. This likely came from a read error, as a far larger clone is one base away. The same CDR3 can be traced to other DNA sequences in this sample. CDR3 nucleotide sequence: TGTGCCTGTGACACCTTACTGGGGGATAGGGGCACCGATAAACTCATCTTT. This encodes CACDTLLGDRGTDKLIF. The chain recombines TRDV2 with TRDJ1; 11 bases are a match to TRDD3. This CDR3 has 17 amino acids. Germline CDR1 GEAIGNYY, CDR2 EKD. Trimming at V came to 0 bases and at J to 1 base, leaving 6 bases not matched to a gene.

This clone came up a few times. The protein TCRdb lists belongs to a much larger clone and differs from this DNA's translation at residue 5, which points to a read error; the protein shown is made from the DNA. The rearrangement links TRDV2 to TRDJ1, with D possibly being TRDD3 (6 bases). The length of the CDR3 is 15 residues. Trimming removed 3 bases from V and 0 bases from J, with 13 bases in between. Germline V gives CDR1 GEAIGNYY, CDR2 EKD. CDR3 protein: CACDAVGVYTDKLIF. The CDR3 nucleotides read TGTGCCTGTGACGCGGTGGGGGTGTACACCGATAAACTCATCTTT.

Comment on this clone: A read error may account for a junction end that differs from germline. The rearrangement joins TRDV2 to TRDJ3; TRDD3 matches 9 bases. The germline CDR1 and CDR2 sequences are GEAIGNYY and EKD. The CDR3 is made up of 18 amino acids. CDR3 nucleotide sequence: TGTGCCTGTGCTCTACTGGGGGACAGCTCCTGGGACACCCGACAGATGTTCTTC. Its protein product is CACALLGDSSWDTRQMFF.

This clone was seen a few times. This sequence may be a read error, since a much larger clone differs from it by one base. Other DNA variants within this sample encode the same CDR3. The chain employs TRDV2 and TRDJ3; 11 bases are shared with TRDD3. Germline values: CDR1 GEAIGNYY, CDR2 EKD. The trim removed 3 bases at V and 0 bases at J, leaving 9 bases unmatched. The CDR3 has 20 amino acids. CDR3 region: CACDLLLGDNGSWDTRQMFF. CDR3 DNA: TGTGCCTGTGACCTCCTACTGGGGGATAACGGCTCCTGGGACACCCGACAGATGTTTTTC.

On this clone: A read error likely explains why the TCRdb protein, taken from a much larger clone, differs from this DNA's translation at residue 15; the protein shown is translated from the DNA. The V gene is TRDV2, the J gene TRDJ2; TRDD3 agrees at 7 bases. The CDR3 is 18 residues long. Germline V gives CDR1 GEAIGNYY, CDR2 EKD. The CDR3 here is CACDLLLGPDHLTARLFF. CDR3 in DNA: TGTGCCTGTGACCTATTACTGGGGCCAGACCATTTGACAGCACGACTCTTCTTT.

Comment on this clone: This could be a read error, since a much larger clone is one nucleotide away. In the same sample, other DNA sequences code for this CDR3. The V call is TRDV2, the J call TRDJ3; D unclear. Germline lookup yields CDR1 GEAIGNYY and CDR2 EKD. The CDR3 covers 16 residues. The CDR3 loop reads CACDTVSSWDTRQMFF. The CDR3 DNA reads TGTGCCTGCGACACCGTGAGCTCCTGGGACACCCGACAGATGTTTTTC.

This clone is medium-sized. This chain joins TRDV2 and TRDJ3; 10 bases map to TRDD3. This CDR3 spans 19 amino acids. Germline V lookup: CDR1 GEAIGNYY, CDR2 EKD. J was trimmed by 0 bases and V by 1 base; bases with no gene match: 5. CDR3 in DNA: TGTGCCTGTGACACTGGGGGATACAAGGGCTCCTGGGACACCCGACAGATGTTTTTC. Its protein product is CACDTGGYKGSWDTRQMFF.

The table lists this clone with a few counts. The TCRdb protein comes from a much larger clone and disagrees with this DNA's translation at residue 4, likely due to a read error; the protein given here is derived from the DNA. The chain carries TRDV2 and TRDJ3, with 9 positions matching TRDD3. The germline gives CDR1 GEAIGNYY, CDR2 EKD. The CDR3 is 18 amino acids. The CDR3 DNA sequence: TGCGCCTGTGTCACCGGGGGATACCGCTCCTGGGACACCCGACAGATGTTTTTC. This encodes CACVTGGYRSWDTRQMFF.

About this clone itself: With a much larger clone just one base away, this may be a read error. The chain employs TRDV2 and TRDJ3, with a possible D match to TRDD3 (6 bases). From germline, CDR1 is GEAIGNYY and CDR2 EKD. This CDR3 has 18 amino acids. CDR3 in DNA: TGTGCCTGTGACACCTGGGGGTTCAGCTCCTGGGACGCCCGACAGATGTTTTTC. As protein: CACDTWGFSSWDARQMFF.

By frequency in the sample, this clone is medium-sized. In nucleotides, the CDR3 is TGTGCCTGTGACAGTACTGGGGATCCTTTTCTTTCCTGGGACACCCGACAGATGTTTTTC. It translates to CACDSTGDPFLSWDTRQMFF. The V and J genes are TRDV2 and TRDJ3; 7 bases align to TRDD3. The CDR3 consists of 20 residues. Germline-derived CDR1 and CDR2 are GEAIGNYY and EKD. Trimming at V came to 2 bases and at J to 1 base, leaving 13 bases not matched to a gene.

This clone qualifies as medium-sized. One base separates it from a far larger clone, so it is likely a read error. This rearrangement joins TRDV2 to TRDJ1, with 9 bases that match TRDD3. The CDR3 is made up of 14 amino acids. V lost 2 bases to trimming and J lost 3 bases; unmatched junction nucleotides: 3. Germline values: CDR1 GEAIGNYY, CDR2 EKD. CDR3 sequence (DNA): TGTGCCTGTGACATACTGGGGGACGCCGATAAACTCATCTTT. Its translation: CACDILGDADKLIF.

This clone occurred a few times. This may stem from a read error, because a much larger clone lies one nucleotide away. Other DNA sequences in this sample translate to the same CDR3. This chain joins TRDV2 and TRDJ2, with 11 positions matching TRDD3. The CDR3 sequence is 16 residues long. Germline values: CDR1 GEAIGNYY, CDR2 EKD. After removal of 7 bases from V and 0 bases from J, the junction contained 6 bases not matched to a gene. This chain's CDR3 is CACDLLGDTLTAQLFF. In DNA, the CDR3 is TGTGCCTGCGACCTACTGGGGGATACTTTGACAGCACAACTCTTCTTT.

For this clone: The mismatch at residue 6 between this DNA's translation and the TCRdb protein of a much larger clone likely reflects a read error; the protein shown is translated from the DNA. The rearrangement joins TRDV2 to TRDJ1; 13 nucleotides match TRDD3. This CDR3 has 17 amino acids. The V segment lost 0 bases and the J segment 4 bases; nucleotides outside the gene matches: 7. Germline V lookup: CDR1 GEAIGNYY, CDR2 EKD. CDR3 in amino acids: CACDTDGYWGIRDKLIF. For the CDR3, the DNA is TGTGCCTGTGACACCGACGGCTACTGGGGGATACGCGATAAACTCATCTTT.

For this clone: TCRdb pairs this DNA with a much larger clone's protein that differs at residue 11, likely a read error; the protein shown was translated from the DNA. The gene calls are TRDV2 and TRDJ3; tentative D call: TRDD3 (6 bases). The CDR3 is 18 amino acids. CDR1 and CDR2 from the germline V gene are GEAIGNYY and EKD. Written as DNA, the CDR3 is TGTGCCTGTGACACCGGGGATTCTCGCTCCGGGGACACCCGACAGATGTTTTTC. This sequence encodes CACDTGDSRSGDTRQMFF.

Comment on this clone: Translating this DNA gives a protein that differs at residue 5 from the TCRdb one, which belongs to a much larger clone; a read error is likely, and the protein shown is this translation. This chain joins TRDV2 and TRDJ1; D possibly corresponds to TRDD3 (5 bases). V lost 2 bases, J lost 0 bases, and 6 bases lay in between. Germline CDR1 is GEAIGNYY and CDR2 is EKD. This CDR3 is built from 13 residues. The CDR3 coding sequence is TGTGCCTGTGACAGCTGGGACACCGATAAACTCATCTTT. Translated, it gives CACDSWDTDKLIF.

Details on this clone: TCRdb has a much larger clone's protein, which differs at residue 13 from the translation of this DNA, likely because of a read error; what is shown is the protein translated from the DNA. The V gene is TRDV2, the J gene TRDJ3, with 11 bases aligning to TRDD3. CDR3 length: 19 amino acids. CDR1 and CDR2 (germline): GEAIGNYY, EKD. The CDR3 DNA reads as TGTGCCTGTGACACCGTACTGGGGGATAGCTCCTGGGGCACCCGACAGATGTTTTTC. Translated: CACDTVLGDSSWGTRQMFF.

This clone was observed a handful of times. The chain has TRDV2 and TRDJ3, with D possibly being TRDD3 (5 bases). The CDR3 loop spans 18 amino acids. V was cut by 0 bases and J by 3 bases, with 14 bases left in between. Per germline, CDR1 GEAIGNYY and CDR2 EKD. CDR3 nucleotide sequence: TGTGCCTGTGACACCGCCGGGGAGAGCCTCTGGGACACCCGACAGATGTTTTTC. Protein: CACDTAGESLWDTRQMFF.

This clone has a handful of counts. TCRdb's protein, taken from a much larger clone, differs from this DNA's translation at residue 4, likely owing to a read error; the protein displayed comes from the DNA. This rearrangement joins TRDV2 to TRDJ3; TRDD3 aligns across 12 bases. V shed 5 bases, J shed 3 bases, and the junction held 10 bases outside the gene matches. Germline-derived CDR1 and CDR2 are GEAIGNYY and EKD. The CDR3 is made up of 19 amino acids. CDR3 amino acids: CACGILGDTRIWDTRQMFF. The CDR3 bases are TGTGCCTGTGGCATACTGGGGGATACAAGGATCTGGGACACCCGACAGATGTTTTTC.

This clone was detected only a few times. TCRdb has a much larger clone's protein, which differs at residue 12 from the translation of this DNA, likely because of a read error; what is shown is the protein translated from the DNA. The chain recombines TRDV2 with TRDJ3; TRDD3 matches at 12 bases. The CDR3 covers 18 residues. The ends lost 1 base at V and 9 bases at J; junction bases unmatched: 9. Germline V lookup: CDR1 GEAIGNYY, CDR2 EKD. This chain's CDR3 is CACDTLLGDTRGTRQMFF. The DNA for the CDR3 is TGTGCCTGTGACACTCTACTGGGGGATACACGGGGCACCCGACAGATGTTTTTC.

This chain uses TRDV2 with TRDJ3; D uncertain. The J gene, missing from TCRdb, was assigned here through DNA to germline matching. Trimming shortened V by 3 bases and J by 2 bases, and 22 bases separated the two germline ends. This CDR3 contains 20 residues. Germline assignment: CDR1 GEAIGNYY and CDR2 EKD. The CDR3 coding sequence is TGTGCCTGTGACTTTCTACTCGGGGTCGAATACCCCTGGGACACCCGACAGATGTTTTTC. It translates to CACDFLLGVEYPWDTRQMFF.

Of note for this clone: The protein recorded in TCRdb matches a much larger clone and deviates from this DNA's translation at residue 5, suggesting a read error; the protein here is obtained by translating the DNA. This rearrangement joins TRDV2 to TRDJ2; possibly TRDD3 for D (5 bases). This CDR3 has 17 amino acids. CDR1 and CDR2 from the germline V gene are GEAIGNYY and EKD. Trimming stripped 3 bases from V and 1 base from J, with 17 bases between. The CDR3 region has the DNA TGTGCCTGTGACGCCGTTGGGATGGAGGTTTTGACAGCACAACTCTTCTTT. Amino acids: CACDAVGMEVLTAQLFF.

Regarding this clone: TCRdb's protein, taken from a much larger clone, differs from this DNA's translation at residue 11, likely owing to a read error; the protein displayed comes from the DNA. The V call is TRDV2, the J call TRDJ3; 9 bases map to TRDD3. This CDR3 is 17 amino acids long. The germline V gene has CDR1 GEAIGNYY and CDR2 EKD. CDR3 sequence reads: CACDYWGSSWGTRQMFF. The CDR3 coding sequence is TGTGCCTGTGACTACTGGGGGAGCTCCTGGGGCACCCGACAGATGTTTTTC.

This clone was observed a few times. TCRdb attributes to this sequence the protein of a much larger clone, which differs from the DNA translation at residue 8; a read error is likely, and the protein displayed is translated from the DNA. The chain couples TRDV2 to TRDJ3; 7 bases are shared with TRDD3. Germline trimming cut 3 bases from V and 0 bases from J; bases unmatched to any gene: 7. Germline V gives CDR1 GEAIGNYY, CDR2 EKD. The CDR3 sequence is 18 residues long. The CDR3 sequence: CACDLLGNSSWDTRQMFF. CDR3 nucleotides: TGTGCCTGTGACCTACTGGGGAACAGCTCCTGGGACACCCGACAGATGTTTTTC.

This clone was picked up a small number of times. This may arise from a read error, as a much more abundant clone is one base away. Other DNA sequences in this specimen translate into the identical CDR3. The chain joins TRDV2 to TRDJ1, with 8 positions matching TRDD3. The CDR3 has 14 amino acids. In germline, CDR1 is GEAIGNYY, CDR2 EKD. CDR3 sequence (DNA): TGTGCATGTGACCCTTTGGGGGATACCGATAAACTCATCTTT. Protein sequence: CACDPLGDTDKLIF.

This clone was seen more than once but under ten times. TCRdb shows a much larger clone's protein in place of this DNA's translation, and the two differ at residue 3, likely through a read error; the protein shown is translated from the DNA. The chain is built from TRDV2 and TRDJ3; 7 bases map to TRDD3. The CDR3 length is 16 residues. Germline CDR1 reads GEAIGNYY; CDR2 reads EKD. The chain's CDR3 is CARDTLGGPDTRQMFF. The CDR3 nucleotides are TGTGCCCGTGACACCCTGGGGGGACCGGACACCCGACAGATGTTTTTC.

Comments on this clone: The protein TCRdb gives is from a much larger clone and does not agree with this DNA's translation at residue 10, likely a read error; the protein shown here comes from the DNA. J is TRDJ3 and V is TRDV2, with D perhaps TRDD3 (5 bases). This CDR3 is built from 17 residues. CDR1 and CDR2 from the germline V gene are GEAIGNYY and EKD. The CDR3 protein is CACDTVGSSRDTRQMFF. CDR3 bases: TGTGCCTGTGACACCGTGGGGAGCTCCCGGGACACCCGACAGATGTTTTTC.

Worth noting for this clone: This could be a read error, since a much larger clone is one nucleotide away. This CDR3 is also generated by other DNA sequences in the sample. This chain uses TRDV2 with TRDJ3, with 10 bases identical to TRDD3. V lost 1 base, J lost 0 bases, and 5 bases stayed unmatched. In germline, CDR1 is GEAIGNYY, CDR2 EKD. CDR3 length equals 19 residues. The CDR3 protein is CACDTGGYQSSWDTRQMFF. For the CDR3, the DNA is TGTGCCTGTGACACTGGGGGATACCAAAGCTCCTGGGACACCCGACAGATGTTTTTC.

Details on this clone: The protein recorded in TCRdb matches a much larger clone and deviates from this DNA's translation at residue 9, suggesting a read error; the protein here is obtained by translating the DNA. V gene TRAV38-2/DV8 combines with J gene TRDJ1; TRDD2 is a possible D gene (6 bases). Germline CDR1 reads TSESDYY; CDR2 reads QEAYKQQN. This CDR3 has 17 amino acids. Between the trimmed V and J ends, which lost 2 bases and 0 bases, there was a span of 17 bases. The CDR3 protein is CAYRSPFRLRYTDKLIF. DNA of the CDR3: TGTGCTTATAGGAGTCCCTTCCGTCTCAGGTACACCGATAAACTCATCTTT.

Concerning this clone: Given a much more abundant clone one base away, this may be a read error. The chain uses TRDV2 and TRDJ3; the match to TRDD3 covers 12 bases. V gave up 1 base and J gave up 0 bases; unmatched junction bases: 9. CDR1 is GEAIGNYY and CDR2 is EKD in the germline V gene. The CDR3 spans 21 residues. The CDR3 nucleotides read TGTGCCTGTGACACTCCTCAACTGGGGGATACCAACTCCTGGGACACCCGACAGATGTTTTTC. This gives the protein CACDTPQLGDTNSWDTRQMFF.